This T cell receptor beta chain was sequenced in a study of blood T cells in healthy people across ages. This CDR3 has 14 residues. Germline CDR1 is MNHEY and CDR2 is SVGEGT. V gave up 7 bases and J gave up 3 bases; unmatched junction bases: 9. Together with a sample-barcoded 5' primer, a J-beta primer mix was included in a second PCR lasting roughly 6 to 12 cycles. No fewer than 3 million CDR3-containing paired-end reads came from each sample. TCRdb reprocessed the 5' RACE reads with MiXCR, giving one entry per CDR3 protein. Seen here are about 670,000 distinct CDR3 sequences, over 40% observed once, and the top ten hold about 32%.

This receptor was identified in a man older than 75 in good health. The V gene is TRBV6-2 or TRBV6-3, the J gene TRBJ2-7, with 7 bases matching TRBD1. The specimen was blood. The CDR3 loop reads CASIPGQRVYEQYF. The DNA for the CDR3 is TGTGCCAGCATCCCGGGACAGAGAGTCTACGAGCAGTACTTC.